Listed here are 27 T cell receptor beta chains from one sample, sequenced in a study of PD-L1 blockade in urothelial cancer. Generated by immunoSEQ multiplex PCR, the TCRdb table keeps only in-frame clones and is missing some. The sample has about 45,000 clones, more than 70% seen once. The input for sequencing was PBMCs, taken around atezolizumab (anti-PD-L1) treatment. Every receptor here comes from a man older than 75 with urothelial cancer.

This rearrangement joins TRBV2 to TRBJ2-3; TRBD1 aligns across 9 bases. Germline V lookup: CDR1 SNHLY, CDR2 FYNNEI. With V trimmed by 1 base and J by 4 bases, 3 bases remained unmatched. This CDR3 comprises 15 residues. DNA for the CDR3: TGTGCCAGCAGTGAAGGGGGGACAGGGTCAGATACGCAGTATTTT. The encoded protein is CASSEGGTGSDTQYF.

In its sample, this clone was seen a few times. The V and J genes are TRBV6-6 and TRBJ1-3, with 10 nucleotides matching TRBD1. Losses at the gene ends were 2 bases for V and 8 bases for J; bases not matched to a gene: 0. Per the germline V gene, CDR1 is MNHNY and CDR2 is SVGAGI (reference sequence). This CDR3 region has 13 residues. CDR3 DNA: TGTGCCAGCAGTTACGGGACAGGGGACACCATATATTTT. Residues: CASSYGTGDTIYF.

This chain connects TRBV28 to TRBJ1-2; perhaps TRBD1 as D (5 bases). V was clipped by 3 bases and J by 6 bases, with 11 bases between them. Per germline, CDR1 MDHEN and CDR2 SYDVKM. The CDR3 covers 13 residues. The CDR3, as DNA: TGTGCCAGCAGTTTTCCAGGGAGGGATGGCTACACCTTC. Protein sequence: CASSFPGRDGYTF.

The chain uses TRBV27 and TRBJ2-5; D not resolved. This CDR3 has 13 residues. Between the trimmed V and J ends, which lost 3 bases and 5 bases, there was a span of 10 bases. CDR1 MNHEY and CDR2 SMNVEV come from the germline V gene (reference sequence). The CDR3 DNA follows: TGTGCCAGCAGTTTCGAGGTCGGGGAGACCCAGTACTTC. Translation gives CASSFEVGETQYF.

V and J are TRBV7-2 and TRBJ1-2, with unresolved D. V lost 2 bases and J lost 3, with 7 bases in between. Per the germline V gene, CDR1 is SGHTA and CDR2 is FQGNSA. The CDR3 consists of 13 residues. The CDR3 spells CASSLNTHYGYTF. CDR3 nucleotides: TGTGCCAGCAGCTTAAACACCCACTATGGCTACACCTTC.

J is TRBJ2-7 and V is TRBV15; a weak D match, TRBD1 (7 bases). V dropped 6 bases and J dropped 7 bases, with 16 bases sitting between them. The CDR3 has 13 amino acids. Germline values: CDR1 LNHNV, CDR2 YYDKDF (reference sequence). CDR3 loop: CATRTQGGAEQYF. CDR3 DNA: TGTGCCACCAGGACGCAGGGGGGAGCAGAGCAGTACTTC.

The sample holds one count of this clone. The chain joins TRBV6-4 to TRBJ2-1; a weak D match, TRBD2 (6 bases). The CDR3 runs 15 residues. The germline V gene has CDR1 MRHNA and CDR2 SNTAGT. V lost 2 bases and J lost 3, with 11 bases in between. Written as DNA, the CDR3 is TGTGCCAGCAGTGACGGCGGGACGGGCTACAATGAGCAGTTCTTC. It yields the protein CASSDGGTGYNEQFF.

The chain employs TRBV2 and TRBJ2-6, with a weak D call TRBD1 (5 bases). V lost 3 bases, J lost 2 bases, and 8 bases lay in between. This CDR3 is built from 15 residues. Germline assignment: CDR1 SNHLY and CDR2 FYNNEI. CDR3 nucleotides: TGTGCCAGCAGTGACAGGGCCCCTGGGGCCAACGTCCTGACTTTC. This codes for CASSDRAPGANVLTF.

The V and J genes are TRBV27 and TRBJ1-1; no definite D call. Trimming took off 3 bases at V and 0 bases at J, with 8 bases between the two ends. The CDR3 contains 14 residues. CDR1 MNHEY and CDR2 SMNVEV come from the germline V gene (reference sequence). CDR3 in amino acids: CASSLKHMNTEAFF. In DNA, the CDR3 is TGTGCCAGCAGTTTGAAACATATGAACACTGAAGCTTTCTTT.

V is TRBV12-5 and J is TRBJ1-5; D is perhaps TRBD1 (6 bases). The V end was cut by 6 bases, the J end by 3 bases, with 15 bases between. The V gene's germline CDR1 is LGHNT and CDR2 FRNRAP. The CDR3 is 15 amino acids. Here the CDR3 DNA reads TGTGCTAGTGGGGCCACACAGGGTCACAATCAGCCCCAGCATTTT. This encodes CASGATQGHNQPQHF.

The rearrangement joins TRBV27 to TRBJ2-1; 10 bases are a match to TRBD1. V shed 6 bases and J 7 bases; nucleotides not matched to a gene: 12. This CDR3 region has 16 residues. Germline CDR1 MNHEY, CDR2 SMNVEV (reference sequence). CDR3 sequence reads: CASRYRDRGVPNEQFF. CDR3 sequence (DNA): TGTGCCAGCAGATACCGGGACAGGGGTGTCCCGAATGAGCAGTTCTTC.

This sequence joins TRBV2 and TRBJ2-7; D perhaps matches TRBD1 (5 bases). The CDR3 is 12 amino acids. Germline V lookup: CDR1 SNHLY, CDR2 FYNNEI. The V end was cut by 8 bases, the J end by 2 bases, with 10 bases between. CDR3 sequence: CASFTRAYEQYF. The CDR3 coding sequence is TGTGCCAGCTTCACCAGGGCCTACGAGCAGTACTTC.

V is TRBV7-8 and J is TRBJ2-1; 12 bases are shared with TRBD2. The germline gives CDR1 SGHVS, CDR2 FQNEAQ. The CDR3 loop spans 18 amino acids. V dropped 3 bases and J dropped 4; count of bases not matched to a gene: 10. CDR3 in DNA: TGTGCCAGCAGCTTGGGCCTAGCGGGAGGGTATGGGTACAATGAGCAGTTCTTC. It specifies CASSLGLAGGYGYNEQFF.

The rearrangement joins TRBV7-9 to TRBJ1-1; D is undetermined. Germline CDR1 reads SEHNR; CDR2 reads FQNEAQ (reference sequence). V lost 1 base, J lost 3 bases, and 6 bases lay in between. The CDR3 extends over 13 amino acids. CDR3 sequence (DNA): TGTGCCAGCAGCTTAGAACGAGACACTGAAGCTTTCTTT. Residues: CASSLERDTEAFF. Full variable domain (rest looked up from reference TRBV7-9 and TRBJ1-1): DTGVSQNPRHKITKRGQNVTFRCDPISEHNRLYWYRQTLGQGPEFLTYFQNEAQLEKSRLLSDRFSAERPKGSFSTLEIQRTEQGDSAMYLCASSLERDTEAFFGQGTRLTVV.

The J gene is TRBJ2-2, the V gene TRBV7-9; no definite D call. The germline V gene has CDR1 SEHNR and CDR2 FQNEAQ (reference sequence). V was pared by 1 base and J by 1 base, with 7 bases between. This CDR3 contains 15 residues. CDR3 residues: CASSLGAGNTGELFF. The CDR3 DNA reads as TGTGCCAGCAGCTTAGGGGCAGGGAACACCGGGGAGCTGTTTTTT.

V and J are TRBV12-2 and TRBJ2-1; TRBD2 was called by the table and not checked on the DNA. TRBV12-2 is a documented pseudogene. The CDR3 is 17 amino acids. The CDR3, as DNA: TGTGCAAGTCGCTTTAGGTCCGGCACTAGCGGGAGAAATGAGCAGTTCTTC. Its translation: CASRFRSGTSGRNEQFF.

CDR3 residues: CASSRQGGTDTQYF. The CDR3 DNA reads as TGTGCCAGCAGTCGACAGGGAGGTACAGATACGCAGTATTTT. V gene TRBV6-5 combines with J gene TRBJ2-3; perhaps TRBD1 as D (7 bases). With 5 bases removed from V and 3 bases from J, the gap between germline ends came to 12 bases. This CDR3 is 14 amino acids long. Germline loops: CDR1 MNHEY, CDR2 SVGAGI.

This chain joins TRBV6-5 and TRBJ2-7, with 8 bases fitting TRBD2. This CDR3 region has 15 residues. Germline values: CDR1 MNHEY, CDR2 SVGAGI. V was clipped by 6 bases and J by 3 bases; unmatched bases: 10. The CDR3 here is CASSLRSGKIYEQYF. The CDR3 nucleotides read TGTGCCAGCAGCCTTCGTAGCGGGAAGATCTACGAGCAGTACTTC.

This rearrangement joins TRBV9 to TRBJ1-2; the D gene is possibly TRBD1 (6 bases). This CDR3 has 14 residues. Germline loops: CDR1 SGDLS, CDR2 YYNGEE. The V gene lost 0 bases and the J gene lost 7 bases, with 13 bases spanning the gap. CDR3 region: CASSVGRTVIGYTF. The CDR3 region has the DNA TGTGCCAGCAGCGTAGGAAGGACAGTGATTGGCTACACCTTC. The full variable domain, its missing parts supplied by reference TRBV9 and TRBJ1-2, is DSGVTQTPKHLITATGQRVTLRCSPRSGDLSVYWYQQSLDQGLQFLIQYYNGEERAKGNILERFSAQQFPDLHSELNLSSLELGDSALYFCASSVGRTVIGYTFGSGTRLTVV.

This clone has just one count. The chain has TRBV5-5 and TRBJ1-5; perhaps TRBD1 as D (5 bases). The germline gives CDR1 SGHKS, CDR2 YYEKEE (reference sequence). The CDR3 consists of 14 residues. V was shortened by 2 bases and J by 6 bases, with 12 bases between the two germline ends. The CDR3 DNA reads as TGTGCCAGCAGCTTCGCCAGGGAGGGTCAGCCCCAGCATTTT. As protein: CASSFAREGQPQHF.

The rearrangement links TRBV7-9 to TRBJ1-1; D gene uncertain. Trimming cost V 1 base and J 1 base, with 4 bases left between them. Germline CDR1 is SEHNR and CDR2 is FQNEAQ (reference sequence). The CDR3 contains 13 residues. Here the CDR3 reads CASSLEQNTEAFF. The CDR3 coding sequence is TGTGCCAGCAGCTTAGAACAGAACACTGAAGCTTTCTTT.

V is TRBV2 and J is TRBJ2-1; 8 nucleotides match TRBD1. Germline trimming cut 5 bases from V and 1 base from J; bases unmatched to any gene: 4. The CDR3 consists of 15 residues. Per the germline V gene, CDR1 is SNHLY and CDR2 is FYNNEI. The CDR3 region is CASSSDRASYNEQFF. The CDR3 nucleotides read TGTGCCAGCAGTTCGGACAGGGCGTCCTACAATGAGCAGTTCTTC.

This clone was detected a few times. The V gene is TRBV12-5, the J gene TRBJ2-2, with D possibly being TRBD1 (6 bases). CDR1 and CDR2 from the germline V gene are LGHNT and FRNRAP. V lost 0 bases to trimming and J lost 6 bases, with 8 bases between them. The CDR3 covers 14 residues. CDR3 in amino acids: CASGLVPGAGELFF. CDR3 DNA: TGTGCTAGTGGTTTGGTCCCAGGGGCCGGGGAGCTGTTTTTT.

The rearrangement links TRBV18 to TRBJ2-6; no clear D. The CDR3 spans 15 residues. The germline V gene has CDR1 KGHSH and CDR2 LQKENI. Deletions cut 4 bases from V and 0 bases from J, with 7 bases between. This CDR3 reads CASSLLSSGANVLTF. CDR3 sequence (DNA): TGTGCCAGCTCACTTCTAAGCTCTGGGGCCAACGTCCTGACTTTC.

This sequence joins TRBV23-1 and TRBJ2-2, with 8 bases fitting TRBD1. TRBV23-1 is given ORF status, its function remaining uncertain. CDR3 length: 16 residues. The J segment lost 1 base and the V segment lost 6 bases, leaving 7 bases of the junction unmatched. Here the CDR3 reads CASSSDRGLNTGELFF. The DNA of the CDR3 is TGCGCCAGCAGCTCCGACAGGGGTTTGAACACCGGGGAGCTGTTTTTT.

The rearrangement links TRBV19 to TRBJ2-2; the D gene is possibly TRBD2 (6 bases). Germline V lookup: CDR1 LNHDA, CDR2 SQIVND (reference sequence). The CDR3 has 17 residues. V was pared by 2 bases and J by 3 bases, with 16 bases between. The CDR3 here is CASSILFREPYTGELFF. CDR3 nucleotides: TGTGCCAGTAGTATATTATTTCGGGAGCCGTACACCGGGGAGCTGTTTTTT.

The V gene is TRBV18, the J gene TRBJ1-1; 7 nucleotides line up with TRBD1. Trimming removed 3 bases from V and 4 bases from J; junction bases left unmatched: 5. Germline V gene data show CDR1 as KGHSH and CDR2 as LQKENI. The CDR3 contains 14 residues. CDR3 region: CASSPETGSTEAFF. The CDR3 DNA follows: TGTGCCAGCTCACCCGAGACAGGGTCCACTGAAGCTTTCTTT.